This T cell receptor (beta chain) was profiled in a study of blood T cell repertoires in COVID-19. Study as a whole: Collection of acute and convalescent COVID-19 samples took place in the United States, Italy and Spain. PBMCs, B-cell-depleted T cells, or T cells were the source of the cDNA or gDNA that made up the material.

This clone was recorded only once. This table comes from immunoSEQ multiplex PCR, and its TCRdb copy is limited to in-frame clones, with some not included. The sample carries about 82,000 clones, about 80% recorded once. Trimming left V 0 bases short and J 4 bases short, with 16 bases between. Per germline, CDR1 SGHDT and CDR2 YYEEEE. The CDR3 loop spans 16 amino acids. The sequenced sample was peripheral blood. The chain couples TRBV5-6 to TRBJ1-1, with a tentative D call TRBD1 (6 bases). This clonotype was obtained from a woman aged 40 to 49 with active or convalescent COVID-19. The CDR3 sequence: CASSLAQGSFSTEAFF. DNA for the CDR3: TGTGCCAGCAGCTTGGCGCAGGGGAGCTTTTCCACTGAAGCTTTCTTT.